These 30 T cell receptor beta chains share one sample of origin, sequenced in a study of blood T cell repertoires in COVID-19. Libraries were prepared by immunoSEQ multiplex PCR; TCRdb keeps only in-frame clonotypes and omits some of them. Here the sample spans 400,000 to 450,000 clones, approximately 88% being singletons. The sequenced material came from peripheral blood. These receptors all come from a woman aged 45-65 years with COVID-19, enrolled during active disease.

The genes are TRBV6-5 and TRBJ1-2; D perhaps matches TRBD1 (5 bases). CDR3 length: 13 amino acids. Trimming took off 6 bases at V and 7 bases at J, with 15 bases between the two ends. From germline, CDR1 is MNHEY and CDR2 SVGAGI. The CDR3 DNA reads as TGTGCCAGCAGGTCGGGGGTTTTACTTGGCTACACCTTC. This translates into CASRSGVLLGYTF.

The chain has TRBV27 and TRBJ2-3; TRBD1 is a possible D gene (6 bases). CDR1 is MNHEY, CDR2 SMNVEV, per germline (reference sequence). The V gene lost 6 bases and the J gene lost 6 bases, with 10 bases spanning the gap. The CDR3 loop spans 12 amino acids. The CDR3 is CASREGGDTQYF. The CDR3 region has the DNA TGTGCCAGCAGGGAAGGGGGTGATACGCAGTATTTT.

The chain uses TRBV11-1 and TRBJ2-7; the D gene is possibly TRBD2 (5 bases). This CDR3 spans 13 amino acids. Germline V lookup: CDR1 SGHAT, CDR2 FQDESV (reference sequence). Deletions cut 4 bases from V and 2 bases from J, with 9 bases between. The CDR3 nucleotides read TGTGCCAGCAGCTCGGACGGGACCTACGAGCAGTACTTC. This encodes CASSSDGTYEQYF.

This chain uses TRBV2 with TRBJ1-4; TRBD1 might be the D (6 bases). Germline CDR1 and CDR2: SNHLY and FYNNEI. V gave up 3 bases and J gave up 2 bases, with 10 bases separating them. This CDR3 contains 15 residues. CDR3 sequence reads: CASSDDRSTNEKLFF. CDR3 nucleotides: TGTGCCAGCAGTGACGACAGGAGTACTAATGAAAAACTGTTTTTT.

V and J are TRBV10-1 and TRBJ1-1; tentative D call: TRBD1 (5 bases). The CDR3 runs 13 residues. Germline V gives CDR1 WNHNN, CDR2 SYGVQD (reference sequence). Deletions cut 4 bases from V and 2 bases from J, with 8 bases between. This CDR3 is CASSARGNTEAFF. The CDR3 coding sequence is TGCGCCAGCAGTGCTAGGGGAAACACTGAAGCTTTCTTT.

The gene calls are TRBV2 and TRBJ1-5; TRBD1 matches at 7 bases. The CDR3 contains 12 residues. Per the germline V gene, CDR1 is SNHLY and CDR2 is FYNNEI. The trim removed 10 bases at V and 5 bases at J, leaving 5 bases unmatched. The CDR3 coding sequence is TGTGCCAAAGGACAGGCAGATCAGCCCCAGCATTTT. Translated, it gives CAKGQADQPQHF.

The CDR3 is CASSSSLAGAPREQFF. CDR3 nucleotides: TGTGCCAGCAGTTCCTCGCTAGCGGGGGCCCCTCGTGAGCAGTTCTTC. The chain recombines TRBV6-5 with TRBJ2-1, with 10 bases identical to TRBD2. Per germline, CDR1 MNHEY and CDR2 SVGAGI. The CDR3 contains 16 residues. Germline trimming cut 4 bases from V and 9 bases from J; bases unmatched to any gene: 12.

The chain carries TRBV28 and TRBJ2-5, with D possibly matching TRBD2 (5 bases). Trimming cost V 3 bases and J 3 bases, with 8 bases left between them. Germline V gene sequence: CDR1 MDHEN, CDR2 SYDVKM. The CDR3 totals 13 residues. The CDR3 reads CASSLTGKETQYF. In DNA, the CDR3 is TGTGCCAGCAGTTTGACCGGGAAAGAGACCCAGTACTTC.

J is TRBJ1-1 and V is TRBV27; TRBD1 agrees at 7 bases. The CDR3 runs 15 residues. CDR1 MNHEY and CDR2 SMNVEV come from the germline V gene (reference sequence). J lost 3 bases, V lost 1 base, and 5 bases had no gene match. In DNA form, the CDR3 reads TGTGCCAGCAGTTTATTTGCAGGGGGATACACTGAAGCTTTCTTT. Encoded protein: CASSLFAGGYTEAFF.

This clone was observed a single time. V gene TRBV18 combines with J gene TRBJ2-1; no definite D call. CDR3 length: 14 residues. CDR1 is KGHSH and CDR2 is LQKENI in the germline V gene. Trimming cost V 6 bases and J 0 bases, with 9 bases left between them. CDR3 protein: CASSQASSYNEQFF. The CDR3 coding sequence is TGTGCCAGCTCCCAAGCTTCCTCCTACAATGAGCAGTTCTTC.

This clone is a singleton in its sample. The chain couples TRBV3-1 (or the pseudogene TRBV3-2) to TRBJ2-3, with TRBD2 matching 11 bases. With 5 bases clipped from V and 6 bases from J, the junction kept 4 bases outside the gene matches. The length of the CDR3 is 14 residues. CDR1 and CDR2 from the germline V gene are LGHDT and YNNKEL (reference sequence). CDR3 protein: CASSLAGGPDTQYF. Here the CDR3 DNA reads TGTGCCAGCAGCTTAGCGGGGGGGCCGGATACGCAGTATTTT.

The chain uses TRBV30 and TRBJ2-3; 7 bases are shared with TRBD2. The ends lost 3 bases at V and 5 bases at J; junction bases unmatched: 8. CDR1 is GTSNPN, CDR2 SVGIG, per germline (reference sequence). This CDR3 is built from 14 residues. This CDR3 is CAWRGTGGGDTQYF. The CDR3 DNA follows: TGTGCCTGGAGGGGGACGGGAGGAGGAGATACGCAGTATTTT.

CDR3 loop: CASGPGGEDTQYF. In DNA, the CDR3 is TGTGCCAGCGGGCCAGGGGGCGAAGATACGCAGTATTTT. This chain links TRBV28 with TRBJ2-3; TRBD1 aligns across 8 bases. Germline values: CDR1 MDHEN, CDR2 SYDVKM. This CDR3 comprises 13 residues. After removal of 8 bases from V and 5 bases from J, the junction contained 6 bases not matched to a gene.

The CDR3 protein is CASSLSGGAPDTQYF. As DNA, the CDR3 is TGTGCCAGCAGTTTGAGCGGGGGGGCCCCAGATACGCAGTATTTT. The chain employs TRBV28 and TRBJ2-3; 10 bases fit TRBD2. Losses at the gene ends were 3 bases for V and 4 bases for J; bases not matched to a gene: 4. The germline CDR1 and CDR2 sequences are MDHEN and SYDVKM. The CDR3 totals 15 residues.

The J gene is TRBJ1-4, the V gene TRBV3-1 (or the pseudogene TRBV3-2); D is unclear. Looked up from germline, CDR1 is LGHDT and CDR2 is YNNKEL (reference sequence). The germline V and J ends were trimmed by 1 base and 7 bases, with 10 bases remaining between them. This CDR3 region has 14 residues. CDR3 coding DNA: TGTGCCAGCAGCCAAGTCCGGACTGTTGAAAAACTGTTTTTT. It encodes CASSQVRTVEKLFF.

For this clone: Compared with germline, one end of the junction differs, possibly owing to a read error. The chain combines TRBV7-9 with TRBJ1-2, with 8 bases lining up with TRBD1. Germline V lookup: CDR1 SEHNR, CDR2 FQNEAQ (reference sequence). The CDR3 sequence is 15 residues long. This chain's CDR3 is CASRLAGTGGYGYTF. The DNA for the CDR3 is TGTGCCAGCAGGTTAGCCGGGACAGGAGGCTATGGCTACACCTTC. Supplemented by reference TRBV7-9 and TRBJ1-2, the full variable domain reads DTGVSQNPRHKITKRGQNVTFRCDPISEHNRLYWYRQTLGQGPEFLTYFQNEAQLEKSRLLSDRFSAERPKGSFSTLEIQRTEQGDSAMYLCASRLAGTGGYGYTFGSGTRLTVV.

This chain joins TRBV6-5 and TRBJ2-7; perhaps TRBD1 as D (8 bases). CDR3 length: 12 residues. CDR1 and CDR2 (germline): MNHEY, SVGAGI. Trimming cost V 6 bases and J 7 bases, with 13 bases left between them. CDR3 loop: CASRTGGDEQYF. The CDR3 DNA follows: TGTGCCAGCAGAACAGGGGGGGATGAGCAGTACTTC.

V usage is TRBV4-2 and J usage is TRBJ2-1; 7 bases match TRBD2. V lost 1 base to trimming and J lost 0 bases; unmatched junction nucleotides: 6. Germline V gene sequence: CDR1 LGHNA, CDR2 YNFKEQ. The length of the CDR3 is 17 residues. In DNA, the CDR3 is TGTGCCAGCAGCCAAGCCCCCCTAGCGGCCTCCTACAATGAGCAGTTCTTC. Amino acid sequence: CASSQAPLAASYNEQFF.

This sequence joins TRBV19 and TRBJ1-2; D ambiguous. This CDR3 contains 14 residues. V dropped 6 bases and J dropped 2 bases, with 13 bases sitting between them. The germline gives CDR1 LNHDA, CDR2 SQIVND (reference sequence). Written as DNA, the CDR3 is TGTGCCAGTAGACGAACCGGCAGGAACTATGGCTACACCTTC. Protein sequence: CASRRTGRNYGYTF. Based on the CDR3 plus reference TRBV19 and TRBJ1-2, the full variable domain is DGGITQSPKYLFRKEGQNVTLSCEQNLNHDAMYWYRQDPGQGLRLIYYSQIVNDFQKGDIAEGYSVSREKKESFPLTVTSAQKNPTAFYLCASRRTGRNYGYTFGSGTRLTVV.

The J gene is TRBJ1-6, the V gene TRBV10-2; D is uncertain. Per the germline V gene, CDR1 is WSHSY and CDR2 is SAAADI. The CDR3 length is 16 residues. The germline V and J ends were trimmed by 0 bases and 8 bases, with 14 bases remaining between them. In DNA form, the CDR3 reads TGCGCCAGCAGTGAGTCGATAGCTCCTGATCATTCACCCCTCCACTTT. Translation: CASSESIAPDHSPLHF.

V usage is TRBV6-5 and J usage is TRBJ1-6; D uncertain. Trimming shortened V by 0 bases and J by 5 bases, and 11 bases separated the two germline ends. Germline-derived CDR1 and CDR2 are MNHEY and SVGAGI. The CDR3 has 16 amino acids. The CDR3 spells CASSYSSQFDNSPLHF. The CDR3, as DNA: TGTGCCAGCAGTTACTCGTCCCAGTTCGATAATTCACCCCTCCACTTT.

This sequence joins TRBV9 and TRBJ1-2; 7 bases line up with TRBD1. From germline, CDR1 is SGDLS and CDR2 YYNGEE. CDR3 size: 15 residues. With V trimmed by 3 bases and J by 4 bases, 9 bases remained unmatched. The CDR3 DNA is TGTGCCAGCAGCGCCCACAGGGGCCCCGGCTATGGCTACACCTTC. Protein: CASSAHRGPGYGYTF.

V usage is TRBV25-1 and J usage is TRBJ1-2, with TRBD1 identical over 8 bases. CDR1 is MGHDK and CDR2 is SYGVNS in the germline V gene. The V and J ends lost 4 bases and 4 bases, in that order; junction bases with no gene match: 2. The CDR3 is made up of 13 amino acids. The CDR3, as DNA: TGTGCCAGCAGTGTTGGGACAGGCTATGGCTACACCTTC. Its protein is CASSVGTGYGYTF.

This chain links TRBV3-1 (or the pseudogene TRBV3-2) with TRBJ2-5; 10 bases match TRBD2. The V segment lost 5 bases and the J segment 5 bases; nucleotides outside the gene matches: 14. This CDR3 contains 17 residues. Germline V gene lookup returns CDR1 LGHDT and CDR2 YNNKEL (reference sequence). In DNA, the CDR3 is TGTGCCAGCAGCGGATTTTTATCAGCGGGGGGGTTGGAGACCCAGTACTTC. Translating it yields CASSGFLSAGGLETQYF.

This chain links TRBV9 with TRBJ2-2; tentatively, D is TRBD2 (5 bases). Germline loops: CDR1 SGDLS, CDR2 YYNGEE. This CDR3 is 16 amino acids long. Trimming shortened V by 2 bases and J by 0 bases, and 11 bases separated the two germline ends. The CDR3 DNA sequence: TGTGCCAGCAGCGTGGGAGACACTGCGAACACCGGGGAGCTGTTTTTT. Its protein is CASSVGDTANTGELFF.

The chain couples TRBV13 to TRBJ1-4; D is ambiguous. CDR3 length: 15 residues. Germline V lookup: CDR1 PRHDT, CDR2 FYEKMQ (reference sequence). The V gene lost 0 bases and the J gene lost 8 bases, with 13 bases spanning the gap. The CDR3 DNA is TGTGCCAGCAGCTTAGGCTCTGGGAGGTCCGAAAAACTGTTTTTT. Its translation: CASSLGSGRSEKLFF.

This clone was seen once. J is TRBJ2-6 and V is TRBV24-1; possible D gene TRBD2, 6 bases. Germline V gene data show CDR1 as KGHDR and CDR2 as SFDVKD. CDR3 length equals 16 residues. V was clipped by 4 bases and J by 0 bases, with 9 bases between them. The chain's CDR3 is CATSEGGASGANVLTF. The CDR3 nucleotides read TGTGCCACCAGTGAGGGCGGGGCCTCTGGGGCCAACGTCCTGACTTTC.

The CDR3 spells CASSDGRGRYNEQFF. CDR3 DNA: TGTGCCAGCAGTGATGGGCGGGGGAGATACAATGAGCAGTTCTTC. The chain carries TRBV2 and TRBJ2-1; 7 bases line up with TRBD2. Trimming removed 3 bases from V and 4 bases from J; junction bases left unmatched: 6. Germline-derived CDR1 and CDR2 are SNHLY and FYNNEI. This CDR3 has 15 residues.

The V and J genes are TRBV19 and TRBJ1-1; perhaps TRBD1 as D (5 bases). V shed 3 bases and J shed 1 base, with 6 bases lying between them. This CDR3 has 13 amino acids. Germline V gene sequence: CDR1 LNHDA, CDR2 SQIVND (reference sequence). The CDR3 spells CASSMTENTEAFF. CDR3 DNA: TGTGCCAGTAGTATGACAGAGAACACTGAAGCTTTCTTT.

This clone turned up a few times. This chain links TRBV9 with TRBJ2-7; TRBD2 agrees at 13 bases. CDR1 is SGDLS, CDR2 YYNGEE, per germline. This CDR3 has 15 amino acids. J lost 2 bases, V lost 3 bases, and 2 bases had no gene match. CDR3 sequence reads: CASSAGTSGTYEQYF. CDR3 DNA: TGTGCCAGCAGCGCCGGGACTAGCGGGACCTACGAGCAGTACTTC.